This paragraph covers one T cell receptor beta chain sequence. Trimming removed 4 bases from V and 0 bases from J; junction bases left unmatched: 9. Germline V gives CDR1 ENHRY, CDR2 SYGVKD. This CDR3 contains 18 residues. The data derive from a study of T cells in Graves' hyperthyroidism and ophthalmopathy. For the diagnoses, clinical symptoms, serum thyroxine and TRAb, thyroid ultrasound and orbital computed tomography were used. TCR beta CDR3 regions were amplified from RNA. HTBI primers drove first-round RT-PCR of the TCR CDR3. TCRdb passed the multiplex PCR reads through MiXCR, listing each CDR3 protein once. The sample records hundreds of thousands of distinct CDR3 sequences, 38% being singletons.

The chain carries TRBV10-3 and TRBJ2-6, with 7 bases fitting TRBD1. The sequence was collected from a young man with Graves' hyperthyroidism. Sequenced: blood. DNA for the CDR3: TGTGCCATCAGTGTCGACAGGGATCTAAGCTCTGGGGCCAACGTCCTGACTTTC. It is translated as CAISVDRDLSSGANVLTF.